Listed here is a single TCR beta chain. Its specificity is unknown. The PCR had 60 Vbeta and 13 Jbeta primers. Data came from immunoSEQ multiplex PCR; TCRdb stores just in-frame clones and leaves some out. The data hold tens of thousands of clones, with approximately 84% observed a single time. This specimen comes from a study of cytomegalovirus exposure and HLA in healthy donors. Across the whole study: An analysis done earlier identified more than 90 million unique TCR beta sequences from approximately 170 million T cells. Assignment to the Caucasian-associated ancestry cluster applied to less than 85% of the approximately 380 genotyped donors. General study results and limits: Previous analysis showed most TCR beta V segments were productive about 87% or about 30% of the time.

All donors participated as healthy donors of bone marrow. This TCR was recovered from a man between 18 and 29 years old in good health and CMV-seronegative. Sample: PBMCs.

The DNA of the CDR3 is TGTGCCAGCAGCTTAATAAGACAGGTGGAAGAGACCCAGTACTTC. It yields the protein CASSLIRQVEETQYF. The rearrangement joins TRBV7-9 to TRBJ2-5, with TRBD1 as a possible D gene (6 bases). Germline values: CDR1 SEHNR, CDR2 FQNEAQ (reference sequence). The CDR3 extends over 15 amino acids. The ends were cut back, 2 bases at V and 3 bases at J, with 13 bases in the middle.